This paragraph reports one T cell receptor beta chain. The data belong to a study of T cells of healthy individuals. TCRdb passed the 5' RACE reads through MiXCR, listing each CDR3 protein once. There are 40,000 to 60,000 distinct CDR3 sequences in the sample; under 15% occur only once, and 16% lies in the top ten. V trimming: 3 bases; J trimming: 8 bases; junction bases outside the gene matches: 5. The CDR3 contains 15 residues. Germline V gene lookup returns CDR1 SGDLS and CDR2 YYNGEE. The TCR was taken from a human donor in good health. This chain connects TRBV9 to TRBJ2-1, with 13 bases lining up with TRBD2. CDR3 nucleotides: TGTGCCAGCAGCGGCGGACTAGCGGGAGACGATGAGCAGTTCTTC. Translated: CASSGGLAGDDEQFF.